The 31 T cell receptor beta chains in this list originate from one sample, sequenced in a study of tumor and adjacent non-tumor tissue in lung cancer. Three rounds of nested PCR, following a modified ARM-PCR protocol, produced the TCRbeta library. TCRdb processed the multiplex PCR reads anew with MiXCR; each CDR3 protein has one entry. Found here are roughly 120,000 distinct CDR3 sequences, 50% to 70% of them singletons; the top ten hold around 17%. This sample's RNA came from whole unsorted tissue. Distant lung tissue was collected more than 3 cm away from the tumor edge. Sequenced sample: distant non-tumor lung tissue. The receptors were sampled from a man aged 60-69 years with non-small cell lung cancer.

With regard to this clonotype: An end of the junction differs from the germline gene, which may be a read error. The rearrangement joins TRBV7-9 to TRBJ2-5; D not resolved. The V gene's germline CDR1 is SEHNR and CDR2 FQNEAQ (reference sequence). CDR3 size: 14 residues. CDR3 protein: CVSSLVGKEETQYF. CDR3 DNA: TGTGTCAGCAGCTTAGTGGGGAAAGAAGAGACCCAGTACTTC.

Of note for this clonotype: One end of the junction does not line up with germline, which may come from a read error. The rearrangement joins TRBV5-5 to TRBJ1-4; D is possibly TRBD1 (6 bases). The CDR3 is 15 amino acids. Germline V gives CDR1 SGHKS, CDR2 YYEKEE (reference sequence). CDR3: CESGMSSGAYEKLVF. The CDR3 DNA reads TGTGAAAGCGGAATGAGCTCAGGGGCATATGAAAAACTGGTTTTT. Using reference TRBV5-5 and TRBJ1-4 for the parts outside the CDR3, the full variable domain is DAGVTQSPTHLIKTRGQQVTLRCSPISGHKSVSWYQQVLGQGPQFIFQYYEKEERGRGNFPDRFSARQFPNYSSELNVNALLLGDSALYLCESGMSSGAYEKLVFGSGTQLSVL.

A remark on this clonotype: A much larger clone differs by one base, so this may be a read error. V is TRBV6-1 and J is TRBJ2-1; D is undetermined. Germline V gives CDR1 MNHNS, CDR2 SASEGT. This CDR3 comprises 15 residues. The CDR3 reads CASGEEALIYNEQFF. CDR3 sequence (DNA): TGTGCCAGCGGTGAAGAAGCCCTAATATACAATGAGCAGTTCTTC.

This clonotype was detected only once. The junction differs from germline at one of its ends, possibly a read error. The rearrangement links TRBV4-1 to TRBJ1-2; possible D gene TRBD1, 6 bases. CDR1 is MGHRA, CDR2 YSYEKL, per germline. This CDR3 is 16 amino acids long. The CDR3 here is CASSQRERGDDYGYTF. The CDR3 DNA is TGCGCCAGCAGCCAAAGGGAGAGGGGGGACGACTATGGTTACACCTTC.

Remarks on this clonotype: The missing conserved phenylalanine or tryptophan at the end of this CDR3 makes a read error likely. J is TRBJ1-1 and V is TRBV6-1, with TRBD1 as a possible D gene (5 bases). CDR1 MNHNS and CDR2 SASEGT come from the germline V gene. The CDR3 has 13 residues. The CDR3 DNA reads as TGTGCCAGGAGTGAAGCGGGGGGGGGTTGGGCTTTCCTT. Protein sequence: CARSEAGGGWAFL.

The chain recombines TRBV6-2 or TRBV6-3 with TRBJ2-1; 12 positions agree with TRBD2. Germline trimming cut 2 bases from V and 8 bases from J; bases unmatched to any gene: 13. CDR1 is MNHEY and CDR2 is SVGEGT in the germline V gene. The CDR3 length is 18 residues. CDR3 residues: CASSYPLGLAGVLDEQFF. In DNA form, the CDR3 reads TGTGCCAGCAGTTACCCGTTGGGACTAGCGGGTGTATTGGATGAGCAGTTCTTC.

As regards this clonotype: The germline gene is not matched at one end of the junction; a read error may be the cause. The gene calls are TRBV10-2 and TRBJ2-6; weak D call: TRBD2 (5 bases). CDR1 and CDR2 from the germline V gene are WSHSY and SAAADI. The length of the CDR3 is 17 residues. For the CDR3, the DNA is TGTGCCAGCAATGGAGGAAACGCGATTTCTGGGGCCAACGTCCTGACTTTC. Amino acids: CASNGGNAISGANVLTF.

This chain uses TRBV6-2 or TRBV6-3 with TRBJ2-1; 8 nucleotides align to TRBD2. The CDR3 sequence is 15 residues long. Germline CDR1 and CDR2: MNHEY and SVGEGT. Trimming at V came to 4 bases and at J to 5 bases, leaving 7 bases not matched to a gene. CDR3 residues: CASSSAGVSNNEQFF. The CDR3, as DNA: TGTGCCAGCAGTTCAGCGGGAGTCTCAAACAATGAGCAGTTCTTC.

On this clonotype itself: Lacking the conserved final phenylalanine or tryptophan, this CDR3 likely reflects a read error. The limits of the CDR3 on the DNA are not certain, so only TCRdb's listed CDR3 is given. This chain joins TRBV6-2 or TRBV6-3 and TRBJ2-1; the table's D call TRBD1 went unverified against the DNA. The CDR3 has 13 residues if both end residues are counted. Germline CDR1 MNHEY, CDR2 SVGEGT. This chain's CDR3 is CASAEQANNEQCL.

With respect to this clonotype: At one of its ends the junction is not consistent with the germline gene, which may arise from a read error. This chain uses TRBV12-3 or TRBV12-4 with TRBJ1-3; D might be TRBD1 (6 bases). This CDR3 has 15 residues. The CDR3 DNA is TGTGCCAACAGGGCCCACGGGGCGATGGGAAACACCATATTTTTT. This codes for CANRAHGAMGNTIFF.

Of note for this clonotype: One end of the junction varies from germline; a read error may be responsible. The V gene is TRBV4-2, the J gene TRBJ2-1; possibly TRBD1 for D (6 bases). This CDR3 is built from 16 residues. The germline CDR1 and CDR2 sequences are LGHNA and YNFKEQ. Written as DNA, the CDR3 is TGTGCCAGCAACCAAGCACAGGGTCCTGAGGTAAATGAGCAATTCTTC. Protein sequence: CASNQAQGPEVNEQFF.

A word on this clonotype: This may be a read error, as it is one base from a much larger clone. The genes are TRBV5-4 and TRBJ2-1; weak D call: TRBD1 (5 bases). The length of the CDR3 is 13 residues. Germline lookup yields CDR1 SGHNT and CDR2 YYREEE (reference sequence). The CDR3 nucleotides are TGTGCCAGCAGCCCAGGGCAGGGCAATGAGCAGTTGTTC. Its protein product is CASSPGQGNEQLF.

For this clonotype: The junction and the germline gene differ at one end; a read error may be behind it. The CDR3 protein is CASNRQTSSPDTQYF. In DNA, the CDR3 is TGCGCCAGCAACCGACAGACCTCTTCCCCAGATACGCAGTATTTT. The chain uses TRBV6-5 and TRBJ2-3, with a possible D match to TRBD1 (5 bases). Germline CDR1 reads MNHEY; CDR2 reads SVGAGI. This CDR3 comprises 15 residues.

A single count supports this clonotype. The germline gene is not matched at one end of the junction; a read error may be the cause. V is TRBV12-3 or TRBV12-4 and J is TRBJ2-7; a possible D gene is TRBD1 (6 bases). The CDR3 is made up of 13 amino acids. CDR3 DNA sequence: TGTGCCAGCAGTCAGGGGCAATCCTACGAGCAGTATTTC. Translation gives CASSQGQSYEQYF.

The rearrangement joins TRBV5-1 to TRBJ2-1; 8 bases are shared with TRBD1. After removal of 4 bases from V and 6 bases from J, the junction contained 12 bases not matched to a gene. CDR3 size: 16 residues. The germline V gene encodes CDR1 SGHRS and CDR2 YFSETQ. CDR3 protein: CASSVSLDRAVNEQFF. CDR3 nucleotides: TGCGCCAGCAGCGTCTCACTGGACAGGGCTGTCAATGAGCAGTTCTTC.

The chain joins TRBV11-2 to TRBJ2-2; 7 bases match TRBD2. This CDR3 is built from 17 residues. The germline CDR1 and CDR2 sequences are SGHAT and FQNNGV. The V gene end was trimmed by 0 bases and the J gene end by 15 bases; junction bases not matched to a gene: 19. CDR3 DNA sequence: TGTGCCAGCAGCTTAGAGGTTACAGGATCGAACACCGGGGGGATGTTTTTT. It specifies CASSLEVTGSNTGGMFF.

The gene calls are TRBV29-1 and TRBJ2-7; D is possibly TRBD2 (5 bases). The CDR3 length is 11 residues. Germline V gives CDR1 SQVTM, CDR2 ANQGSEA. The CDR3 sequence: CVNPPTGEQYF. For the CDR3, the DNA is TGCGTCAACCCTCCTACGGGAGAGCAGTACTTC.

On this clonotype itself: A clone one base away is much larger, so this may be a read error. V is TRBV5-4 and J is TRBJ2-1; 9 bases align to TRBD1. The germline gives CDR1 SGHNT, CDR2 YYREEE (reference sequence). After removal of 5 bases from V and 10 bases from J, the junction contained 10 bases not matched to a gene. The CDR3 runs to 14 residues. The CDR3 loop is CASSRDRALEEQFF. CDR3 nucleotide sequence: TGTGCCAGCAGTCGGGACAGGGCTTTGGAAGAGCAGTTCTTC.

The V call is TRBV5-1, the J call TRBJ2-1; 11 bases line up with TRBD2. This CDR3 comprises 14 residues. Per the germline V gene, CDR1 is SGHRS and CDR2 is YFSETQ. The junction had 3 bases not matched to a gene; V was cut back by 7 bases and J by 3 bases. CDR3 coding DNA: TGCGCCAGCCGACTAGCGGGGCTCTACAATGAGCAGTTCTTC. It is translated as CASRLAGLYNEQFF.

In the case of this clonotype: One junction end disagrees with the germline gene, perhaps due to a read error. CDR3 coding DNA: TGTGTCAGCATTATCATAGGGGGTGAGCAGTTCTTC. It encodes CVSIIIGGEQFF. V gene TRBV6-2 or TRBV6-3 combines with J gene TRBJ2-1; tentatively, D is TRBD1 (6 bases). The CDR3 contains 12 residues. Germline CDR1 is MNHEY and CDR2 is SVGEGT.

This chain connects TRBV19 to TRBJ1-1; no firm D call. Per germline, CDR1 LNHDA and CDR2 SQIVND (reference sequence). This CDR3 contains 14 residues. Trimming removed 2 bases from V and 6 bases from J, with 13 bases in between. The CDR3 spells CASSINFADSEAFF. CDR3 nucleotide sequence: TGTGCCAGTAGTATAAATTTTGCAGATTCTGAAGCTTTCTTT.

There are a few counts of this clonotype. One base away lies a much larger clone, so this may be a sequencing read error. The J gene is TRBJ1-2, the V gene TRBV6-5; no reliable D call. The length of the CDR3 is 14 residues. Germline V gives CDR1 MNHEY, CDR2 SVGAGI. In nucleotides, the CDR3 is TGTGCCAGCAGTTACTCAACGAATCCCTATGGCTACATCTTC. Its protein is CASSYSTNPYGYIF.

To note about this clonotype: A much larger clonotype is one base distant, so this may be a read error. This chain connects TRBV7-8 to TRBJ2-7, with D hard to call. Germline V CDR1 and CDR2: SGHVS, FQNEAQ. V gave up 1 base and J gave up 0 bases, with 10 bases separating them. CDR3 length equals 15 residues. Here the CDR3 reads CASSLVETVSYEQYF. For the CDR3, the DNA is TGTGCCAGCAGCTTAGTGGAGACCGTCTCCTACGAGCAGTACTTC.

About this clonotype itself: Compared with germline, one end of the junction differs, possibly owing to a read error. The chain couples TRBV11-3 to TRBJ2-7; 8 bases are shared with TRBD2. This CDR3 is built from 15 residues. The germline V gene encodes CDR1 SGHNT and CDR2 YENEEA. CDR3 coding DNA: TGTGCCAGCAGCTTAAGTATGAGCGGGAGCGACGAGCAGTGCTTC. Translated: CASSLSMSGSDEQCF. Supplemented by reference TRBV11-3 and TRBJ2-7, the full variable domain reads EAGVVQSPRYKIIEKKQPVAFWCNPISGHNTLYWYLQNLGQGPELLIRYENEEAVDDSQLPKDRFSAERLKGVDSTLKIQPAELGDSAVYLCASSLSMSGSDEQCFGPGTRLTVT.

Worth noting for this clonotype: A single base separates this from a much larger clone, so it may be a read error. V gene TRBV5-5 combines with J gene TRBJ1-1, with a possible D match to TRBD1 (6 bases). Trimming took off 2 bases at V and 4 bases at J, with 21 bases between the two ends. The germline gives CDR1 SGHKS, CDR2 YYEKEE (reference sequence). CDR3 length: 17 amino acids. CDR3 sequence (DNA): TGTGCCAGCAGCTTTGTTCTTTACGGGGGCGAGGGCACTGAAGCTTTCTTT. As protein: CASSFVLYGGEGTEAFF. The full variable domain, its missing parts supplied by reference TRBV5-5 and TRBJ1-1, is DAGVTQSPTHLIKTRGQQVTLRCSPISGHKSVSWYQQVLGQGPQFIFQYYEKEERGRGNFPDRFSARQFPNYSSELNVNALLLGDSALYLCASSFVLYGGEGTEAFFGQGTRLTVV.

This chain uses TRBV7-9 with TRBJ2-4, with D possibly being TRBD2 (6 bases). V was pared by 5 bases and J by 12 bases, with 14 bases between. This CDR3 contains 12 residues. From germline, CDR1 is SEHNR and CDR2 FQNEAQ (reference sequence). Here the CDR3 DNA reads TGTGCCAGCAGCCTTAACGGGGGAGCTCAGTACTTC. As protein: CASSLNGGAQYF. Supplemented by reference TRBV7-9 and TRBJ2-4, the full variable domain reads DTGVSQNPRHKITKRGQNVTFRCDPISEHNRLYWYRQTLGQGPEFLTYFQNEAQLEKSRLLSDRFSAERPKGSFSTLEIQRTEQGDSAMYLCASSLNGGAQYFGAGTRLSVL.

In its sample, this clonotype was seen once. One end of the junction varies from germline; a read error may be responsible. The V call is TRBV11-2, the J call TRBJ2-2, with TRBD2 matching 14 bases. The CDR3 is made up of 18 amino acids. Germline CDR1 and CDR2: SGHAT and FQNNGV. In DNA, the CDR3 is TGTGTCAGCAGCTCGGGACTAGCGGGAGCGACGAATACCGGGGAGCTGTTGTTT. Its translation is CVSSSGLAGATNTGELLF.

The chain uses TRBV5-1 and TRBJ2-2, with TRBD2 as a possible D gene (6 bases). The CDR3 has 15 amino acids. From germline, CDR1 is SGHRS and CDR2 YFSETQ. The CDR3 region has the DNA TGCACTAGCAGCTTGGAAGTTCGGGACACCGGGGAGCTGTTTTTT. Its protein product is CTSSLEVRDTGELFF. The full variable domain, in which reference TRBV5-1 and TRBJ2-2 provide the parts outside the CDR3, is KAGVTQTPRYLIKTRGQQVTLSCSPISGHRSVSWYQQTPGQGLQFLFEYFSETQRNKGNFPGRFSGRQFSNSRSEMNVSTLELGDSALYLCTSSLEVRDTGELFFGEGSRLTVL.

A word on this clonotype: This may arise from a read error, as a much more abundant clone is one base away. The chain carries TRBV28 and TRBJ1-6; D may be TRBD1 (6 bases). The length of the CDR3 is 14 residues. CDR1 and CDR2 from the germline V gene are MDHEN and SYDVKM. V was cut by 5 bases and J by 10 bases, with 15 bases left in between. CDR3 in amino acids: CASSRDRLGSPLHF. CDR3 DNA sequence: TGTGCCAGCAGTCGCGACAGGCTTGGATCACCCCTCCACTTT.

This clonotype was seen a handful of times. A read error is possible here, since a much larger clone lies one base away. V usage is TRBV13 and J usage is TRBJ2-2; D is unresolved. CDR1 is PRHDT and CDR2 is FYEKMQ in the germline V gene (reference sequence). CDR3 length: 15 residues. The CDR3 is CASSIRLVGTRELFF. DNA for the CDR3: TGTGCCAGCTCCATAAGGCTGGTGGGCACCAGGGAGCTGTTTTTT.

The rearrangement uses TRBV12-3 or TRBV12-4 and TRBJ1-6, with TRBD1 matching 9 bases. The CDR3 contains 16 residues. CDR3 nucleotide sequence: TGTGACAGAGGACTTACCCACGGGACAGGGTATGGACCCCTCCACTTT. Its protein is CDRGLTHGTGYGPLHF.